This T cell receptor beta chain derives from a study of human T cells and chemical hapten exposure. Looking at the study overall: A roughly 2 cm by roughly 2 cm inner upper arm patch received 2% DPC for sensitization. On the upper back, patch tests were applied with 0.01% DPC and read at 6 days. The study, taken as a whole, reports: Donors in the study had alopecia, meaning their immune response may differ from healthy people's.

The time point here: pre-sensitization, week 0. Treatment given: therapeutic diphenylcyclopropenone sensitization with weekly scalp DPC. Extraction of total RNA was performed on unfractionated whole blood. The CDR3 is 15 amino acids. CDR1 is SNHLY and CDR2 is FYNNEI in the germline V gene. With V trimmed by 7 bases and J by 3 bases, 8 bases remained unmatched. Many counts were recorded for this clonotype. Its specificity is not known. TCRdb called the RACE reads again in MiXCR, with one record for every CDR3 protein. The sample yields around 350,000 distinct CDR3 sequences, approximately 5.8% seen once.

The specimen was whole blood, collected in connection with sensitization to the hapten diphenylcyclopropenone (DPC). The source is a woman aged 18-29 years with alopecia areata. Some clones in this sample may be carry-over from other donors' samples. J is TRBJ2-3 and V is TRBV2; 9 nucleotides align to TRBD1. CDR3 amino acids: CASTPTGGHTDTQYF. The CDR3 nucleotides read TGTGCCAGCACCCCGACAGGGGGGCATACAGATACGCAGTATTTT. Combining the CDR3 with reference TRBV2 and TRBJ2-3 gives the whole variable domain EPEVTQTPSHQVTQMGQEVILRCVPISNHLYFYWYRQILGQKVEFLVSFYNNEISEKSEIFDDQFSVERPDGSNFTLKIRSTKLEDSAMYFCASTPTGGHTDTQYFGPGTRLTVL.